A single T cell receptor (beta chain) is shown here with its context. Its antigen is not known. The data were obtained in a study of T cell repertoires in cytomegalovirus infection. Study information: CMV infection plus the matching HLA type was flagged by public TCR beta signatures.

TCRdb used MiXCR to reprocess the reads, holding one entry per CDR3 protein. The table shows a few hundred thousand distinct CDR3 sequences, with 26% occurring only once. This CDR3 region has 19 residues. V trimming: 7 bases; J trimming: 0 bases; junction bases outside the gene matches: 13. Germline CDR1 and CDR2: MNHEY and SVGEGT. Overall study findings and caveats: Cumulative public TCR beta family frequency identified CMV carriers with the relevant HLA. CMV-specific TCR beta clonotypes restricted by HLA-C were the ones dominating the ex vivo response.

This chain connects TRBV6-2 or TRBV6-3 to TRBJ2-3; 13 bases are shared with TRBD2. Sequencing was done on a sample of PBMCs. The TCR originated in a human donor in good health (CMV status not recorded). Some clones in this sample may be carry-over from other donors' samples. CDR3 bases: TGTGCCAGCAATTCCAGGACTAGCGGGAGAGTAACGAGCACAGATACGCAGTATTTT. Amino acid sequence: CASNSRTSGRVTSTDTQYF.